These 11 T cell receptor beta chains were all obtained from the same sample, sequenced in a study of control samples from healthy donors and cancer patients. Clones were sequenced by immunoSEQ multiplex PCR, and TCRdb holds only the in-frame ones, with some missing. The table includes tens of thousands of clones, roughly 90% detected once. What was sequenced was blood. These receptors originate from a woman in her sixties or seventies in good health.

The rearrangement links TRBV30 to TRBJ1-1; D unresolved. This CDR3 is 14 amino acids long. CDR1 and CDR2 (germline): GTSNPN, SVGIG (reference sequence). V lost 1 base, J lost 0 bases, and 9 bases lay in between. In DNA form, the CDR3 reads TGTGCCTGGAGTGAGGAGCTCATGAACACTGAAGCTTTCTTT. Amino acids: CAWSEELMNTEAFF.

This sequence joins TRBV7-9 and TRBJ1-6, with TRBD1 matching 7 bases. Trimming at V came to 5 bases and at J to 0 bases, leaving 4 bases not matched to a gene. The CDR3 runs to 16 residues. CDR1 and CDR2 (germline): SEHNR, FQNEAQ (reference sequence). The CDR3 here is CASSRDRFSYNSPLHF. The CDR3 coding sequence is TGTGCCAGCAGCCGGGACAGATTCTCCTATAATTCACCCCTCCACTTT.

This clone was observed once. The chain links TRBV11-2 to TRBJ1-3; 7 bases agree with TRBD1. Germline V CDR1 and CDR2: SGHAT, FQNNGV. Unmatched junction bases numbered 4, after V lost 5 bases and J lost 0 bases. This CDR3 is built from 15 residues. CDR3 DNA sequence: TGTGCCAGCAGCCTTCAGGGGGGCTCTGGAAACACCATATATTTT. Translating gives CASSLQGGSGNTIYF.

The V gene is TRBV2, the J gene TRBJ2-4, with D perhaps matching TRBD1 or TRBD2 (6 bases each). Germline CDR1 SNHLY, CDR2 FYNNEI. The CDR3 runs to 12 residues. Trimming took off 2 bases at V and 15 bases at J, with 14 bases between the two ends. CDR3 bases: TGTGCCAGCAGTGAACTACAGGGCGGGACGTACTTC. Encoded protein: CASSELQGGTYF. Using reference TRBV2 and TRBJ2-4 for the parts outside the CDR3, the full variable domain is EPEVTQTPSHQVTQMGQEVILRCVPISNHLYFYWYRQILGQKVEFLVSFYNNEISEKSEIFDDQFSVERPDGSNFTLKIRSTKLEDSAMYFCASSELQGGTYFGAGTRLSVL.

This clone was counted between two and nine times. The chain links TRBV6-5 to TRBJ1-2; the D is unclear. Germline CDR1 and CDR2: MNHEY and SVGAGI. Trimming took 7 bases from V and 6 from J, leaving 18 bases between them. The length of the CDR3 is 14 residues. CDR3 residues: CASISGGLAHGYTF. The CDR3 bases are TGTGCCAGCATCTCGGGTGGATTAGCCCATGGCTACACCTTC.

The chain combines TRBV9 with TRBJ2-1; 12 bases are shared with TRBD2. The CDR3 length is 14 residues. The junction had 3 bases not matched to a gene; V was cut back by 2 bases and J by 9 bases. The V gene's germline CDR1 is SGDLS and CDR2 YYNGEE. The DNA of the CDR3 is TGTGCCAGCAGCGTTATGACTAGCGGGGGTGAGCAGTTCTTC. It yields the protein CASSVMTSGGEQFF.

The chain recombines TRBV20-1 with TRBJ1-2; D perhaps matches TRBD1 (6 bases). V lost 7 bases and J lost 13, with 19 bases in between. The CDR3 contains 11 residues. Germline V gives CDR1 DFQATT, CDR2 SNEGSKA (reference sequence). The CDR3 loop is CSVKIGGPRTF. Written as DNA, the CDR3 is TGCAGTGTTAAGATTGGGGGGCCACGCACCTTC.

As regards this clone: The sample holds other DNA sequences that translate to the same CDR3. The chain uses TRBV5-1 and TRBJ2-1, with TRBD2 identical over 8 bases. V lost 4 bases to trimming and J lost 0 bases; unmatched junction nucleotides: 3. This CDR3 comprises 15 residues. Germline V gene sequence: CDR1 SGHRS, CDR2 YFSETQ. Written as DNA, the CDR3 is TGCGCCAGCAGCCTCAGCGGGAGCTCCTACAATGAGCAGTTCTTC. Protein product: CASSLSGSSYNEQFF.

The genes are TRBV5-1 and TRBJ2-1; the match to TRBD2 covers 11 bases. Trimming removed 0 bases from V and 10 bases from J; junction bases left unmatched: 12. The CDR3 is 17 amino acids. The germline V gene encodes CDR1 SGHRS and CDR2 YFSETQ. CDR3 nucleotides: TGCGCCAGCAGCTTGGTGGGCGGGCTAGCGGGAGGTCCGGAGCAGTTCTTC. Translated: CASSLVGGLAGGPEQFF.

V usage is TRBV11-3 and J usage is TRBJ2-2; D is tentatively TRBD1 or TRBD2 (7 bases each). CDR3 length: 17 amino acids. V gave up 3 bases and J gave up 5 bases, with 19 bases separating them. In germline, CDR1 is SGHNT, CDR2 YENEEA. The CDR3 is CASSFPQGGGMTGELFF. Written as DNA, the CDR3 is TGTGCCAGCAGCTTTCCCCAGGGGGGGGGCATGACCGGGGAGCTGTTTTTT.

The chain employs TRBV19 and TRBJ2-3; possible D gene TRBD1, 6 bases. Trimming stripped 4 bases from V and 3 bases from J, with 11 bases between. CDR1 is LNHDA and CDR2 is SQIVND in the germline V gene (reference sequence). The CDR3 is 14 residues long. CDR3 sequence (DNA): TGTGCCAGTAGTAGGCAGGGGTCGACAGATACGCAGTATTTT. This codes for CASSRQGSTDTQYF.